This TCR beta chain was obtained from a study of blood T cell repertoires in COVID-19. Study-wide context: COVID-19 samples, acute and convalescent, were from the United States, Italy and Spain.

Seattle's cohort entered during active infection and was followed longitudinally. V lost 2 bases, J lost 4 bases, and 12 bases lay in between. This CDR3 is built from 16 residues. Germline CDR1 SGHNT, CDR2 YENEEA. The authors' processing: Estimates of nucleated cell counts were drawn from the amplification of reference gene primers. Generated by immunoSEQ multiplex PCR, the TCRdb table keeps only in-frame clones and is missing some. For V, J and clone size, that table is used; D and trimming come from the DNA. This table has about 220,000 clones, roughly 85% appearing once. The TCR originated in a woman in her 70s with COVID-19, enrolled during active disease. Sequencing was done on a sample of peripheral blood. The chain has TRBV11-3 and TRBJ1-6; the D is unclear. The DNA for the CDR3 is TGTGCCAGCAGCTTATTCGGGTTTCAGTATAATTCACCCCTCCACTTT. Its translation is CASSLFGFQYNSPLHF.